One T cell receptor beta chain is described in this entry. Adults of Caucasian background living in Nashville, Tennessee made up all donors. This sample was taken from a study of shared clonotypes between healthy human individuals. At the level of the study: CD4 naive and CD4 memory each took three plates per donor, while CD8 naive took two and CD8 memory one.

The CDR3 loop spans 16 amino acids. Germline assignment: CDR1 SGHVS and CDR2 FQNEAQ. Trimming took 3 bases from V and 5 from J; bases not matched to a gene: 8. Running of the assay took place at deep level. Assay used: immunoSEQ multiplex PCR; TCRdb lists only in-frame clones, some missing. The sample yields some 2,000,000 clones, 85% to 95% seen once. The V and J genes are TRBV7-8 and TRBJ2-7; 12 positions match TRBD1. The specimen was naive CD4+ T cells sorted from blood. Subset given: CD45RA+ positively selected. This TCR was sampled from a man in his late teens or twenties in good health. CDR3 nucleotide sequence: TGTGCCAGCAGCTTCCGGGGGACAGGGGGCCTGGACGAGCAGTACTTC. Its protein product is CASSFRGTGGLDEQYF.